This passage covers 12 T cell receptor beta chains from one sample sequenced in a study of glioma-infiltrating T cells. Using RNA template, CDR3s of TCR alpha and beta were amplified with iRepertoire arm-PCR. TCRdb reanalysed the multiplex PCR reads using MiXCR and keeps one entry per CDR3 protein. The sample carries a few hundred thousand distinct CDR3 sequences, 41% recorded once. Sequencing input: glioma tissue, nonneoplastic brain tissue, or PBMCs (not recorded which). These receptors came from a human donor with low-grade glioma or glioblastoma, undergoing nonglioma brain surgery, or in good health (not recorded which).

This clonotype has a single count. Just one base apart from a much larger clone, this may be a read error. The J gene is TRBJ1-6, the V gene TRBV28, with D uncertain. CDR1 is MDHEN, CDR2 SYDVKM, per germline. Trimming took 4 bases from V and 9 from J, leaving 16 bases between them. The CDR3 has 15 amino acids. The CDR3 coding sequence is TGTGCCAGCAGTTCCATGGCGACATGGATTTCACCCCTCCACTTT. Translated, it gives CASSSMATWISPLHF.

The chain couples TRBV4-3 to TRBJ1-1; D is ambiguous. The CDR3 is made up of 13 amino acids. V was pared by 6 bases and J by 1 base, with 9 bases between. Per germline, CDR1 LGHNA and CDR2 YSLEER. CDR3 loop: CASSQQWNTEAFF. The CDR3 DNA reads as TGCGCCAGCAGTCAACAGTGGAACACTGAAGCTTTCTTT.

This sequence joins TRBV4-3 and TRBJ1-6; D call uncertain. The CDR3 extends over 13 amino acids. Trimming removed 1 base at V and 10 bases at J, with 8 bases between. Per germline, CDR1 LGHNA and CDR2 YSLEER. This CDR3 reads CASSQGRSSPLHF. The DNA for the CDR3 is TGCGCCAGCAGCCAAGGCCGTTCCTCACCCCTCCACTTT.

This clonotype was counted between two and nine times. At one of its ends the junction is not consistent with the germline gene, which may arise from a read error. The chain recombines TRBV20-1 with TRBJ1-6; TRBD1 matches 8 bases. The CDR3 length is 17 residues. Germline CDR1 is DFQATT and CDR2 is SNEGSKA (reference sequence). This CDR3 is CSARDRGLSSYNSPLHF. For the CDR3, the DNA is TGCAGTGCCAGAGACAGGGGCCTTAGCTCCTATAATTCACCCCTCCACTTT.

For this clonotype: A much larger clonotype is one base distant, so this may be a read error. This sequence joins TRBV4-1 and TRBJ2-3; D perhaps matches TRBD2 (5 bases). CDR1 and CDR2 from the germline V gene are MGHRA and YSYEKL. V shed 2 bases and J shed 2 bases, with 11 bases lying between them. CDR3 size: 15 residues. CDR3: CASSQRIATTDTQYF. The CDR3 DNA follows: TGCGCCAGCAGCCAACGGATAGCGACCACAGATACGCAGTATTTT.

This clonotype has just a few counts. This chain joins TRBV4-2 and TRBJ1-2, with 8 bases aligning to TRBD1. Trimming at V came to 1 base and at J to 7 bases, leaving 5 bases not matched to a gene. This CDR3 has 14 amino acids. Per the germline V gene, CDR1 is LGHNA and CDR2 is YNFKEQ. The CDR3, as DNA: TGTGCCAGCAGCCAAGCGACAGGGGTCGGTGGCTACACCTTC. Translation: CASSQATGVGGYTF.

This sequence joins TRBV27 and TRBJ2-1; TRBD2 aligns across 7 bases. CDR1 and CDR2 (germline): MNHEY, SMNVEV (reference sequence). The CDR3 runs 18 residues. The V gene end was trimmed by 3 bases and the J gene end by 2 bases; junction bases not matched to a gene: 13. CDR3 sequence: CASSLGEVGGTPYNEQFF. The DNA for the CDR3 is TGTGCCAGCAGTTTGGGGGAGGTGGGGGGGACCCCCTACAATGAGCAGTTCTTC.

This clonotype appeared a single time. At one end the junction does not follow the germline gene, possibly because of a read error. The chain combines TRBV28 with TRBJ1-1, with a weak D call TRBD1 (6 bases). CDR1 and CDR2 (germline): MDHEN, SYDVKM. The CDR3 is made up of 12 amino acids. CDR3 nucleotides: TGTGACAGCATGGGGGCAGGCCCTGAAGTTTTCTTT. Residues: CDSMGAGPEVFF.

The sample holds many counts of this clonotype. The rearrangement joins TRBV6-1 to TRBJ1-5, with D possibly TRBD1 on 5 matching bases. The ends were cut back, 6 bases at V and 3 bases at J, with 15 bases in the middle. CDR1 is MNHNS, CDR2 SASEGT, per germline. This CDR3 has 15 residues. The CDR3 spells CASRYSTGPNQPQHF. As DNA, the CDR3 is TGTGCCAGCAGATATTCCACAGGTCCCAATCAGCCCCAGCATTTT.

This clonotype was counted a few times. The J gene is TRBJ1-2, the V gene TRBV5-1; D is unresolved. Germline CDR1 and CDR2: SGHRS and YFSETQ. This CDR3 comprises 15 residues. The germline V and J ends were trimmed by 0 bases and 3 bases, with 12 bases remaining between them. This CDR3 reads CASSLGTPGYYGYTF. The CDR3, as DNA: TGCGCCAGCAGCTTGGGCACCCCCGGCTACTATGGCTACACCTTC.

The V and J genes are TRBV28 and TRBJ2-4; 7 bases match TRBD2. Germline V gives CDR1 MDHEN, CDR2 SYDVKM. The CDR3 contains 17 residues. V gave up 4 bases and J gave up 0 bases; unmatched junction bases: 9. CDR3: CASSSPRDYLAKNIQYF. The CDR3 region has the DNA TGTGCCAGCAGTTCCCCCCGGGACTACTTAGCCAAAAACATTCAGTACTTC.

The table lists this clonotype with many counts. The V and J genes are TRBV20-1 and TRBJ2-1; 9 bases fit TRBD1. The CDR3 extends over 14 amino acids. Looked up from germline, CDR1 is DFQATT and CDR2 is SNEGSKA (reference sequence). V trimming: 1 base; J trimming: 6 bases; junction bases outside the gene matches: 4. As DNA, the CDR3 is TGCAGTGCTAGAGGAGACAGGGGGGTCAATGAGCAGTTCTTC. Translated, it gives CSARGDRGVNEQFF.